Listed here are 28 T cell receptor beta chains from one sample, sequenced in a study of blood T cells in healthy people across ages (dated by TCRdb to the mid-2010s). Library generation was performed with 5' RACE. The sequencing machine was an Illumina HiSeq 2500. A second PCR of 7 to 11 cycles was performed with a sample-barcoded 5' primer and a J-beta primer mix. The public sequencing data were trimmed at Q25 with fastp and processed into clonotypes with MiXCR by TCRdb, which kept only in-frame beta chains. One record per CDR3 amino acid sequence lists the most common genes and DNA. The sample contains approximately 880,000 distinct CDR3 sequences, around 46% of them found a single time. The ten largest clonotypes hold around 15% of the sample. The sample taken for sequencing was blood. These receptors were obtained from a young man in good health.

The V call is TRBV12-3 or TRBV12-4, the J call TRBJ1-5; D unclear. CDR3 length: 13 residues. V was trimmed by 3 bases and J by 0 bases, leaving 3 bases between them. The CDR3, as DNA: TGTGCCAGCAGTTTCGCTAGCAATCAGCCCCAGCATTTT. Its protein is CASSFASNQPQHF.

This clonotype showed up just a few times. This chain uses TRBV6-5 with TRBJ1-2; no clear D. The CDR3 runs to 13 residues. The germline gives CDR1 MNHEY, CDR2 SVGAGI. V lost 2 bases and J lost 2, with 6 bases in between. CDR3 sequence reads: CASSYAGNYGYTF. The CDR3 DNA follows: TGTGCCAGCAGTTACGCGGGGAACTATGGCTACACCTTC.

The CDR3 loop is CASTEMNTEAFF. For the CDR3, the DNA is TGTGCCAGCACGGAGATGAACACTGAAGCTTTCTTT. The chain uses TRBV12-3 or TRBV12-4 and TRBJ1-1; no clear D. The V end was cut by 7 bases, the J end by 0 bases, with 6 bases between. CDR3 size: 12 residues.

This chain joins TRBV20-1 and TRBJ2-1, with D hard to call. The CDR3 consists of 12 residues. The V and J ends lost 8 bases and 4 bases respectively, with 12 bases between them. CDR1 and CDR2 from the germline V gene are DFQATT and SNEGSKA (reference sequence). The CDR3 nucleotides are TGCAGTCACCCTCTGTCTTACAATGAGCAGTTCTTC. Encoded protein: CSHPLSYNEQFF.

The V call is TRBV6-2 or TRBV6-3, the J call TRBJ1-2, with 8 positions matching TRBD1. The CDR3 covers 14 residues. CDR1 and CDR2 from the germline V gene are MNHEY and SVGEGT. V shed 6 bases, J shed 6 bases, and the junction held 9 bases outside the gene matches. The CDR3 bases are TGTGCCAGCAGGATAACCGGGACAGGCGATGGCTACACCTTC. Encoded protein: CASRITGTGDGYTF.

This clonotype was seen a few times. V and J are TRBV12-3 or TRBV12-4 and TRBJ2-1, with D maybe TRBD2 (7 bases). The CDR3 has 12 amino acids. V was shortened by 6 bases and J by 10 bases, with 13 bases between the two germline ends. The chain's CDR3 is CASRMGGTEQFF. The DNA for the CDR3 is TGTGCCAGCAGGATGGGGGGGACAGAGCAGTTCTTC.

This clonotype occurred a few times. This chain connects TRBV20-1 to TRBJ2-6; D gene ambiguous. This CDR3 contains 13 residues. Germline assignment: CDR1 DFQATT and CDR2 SNEGSKA (reference sequence). V lost 4 bases to trimming and J lost 1 base, with 5 bases between them. CDR3 in amino acids: CSAKGSGANVLTF. DNA of the CDR3: TGCAGTGCTAAAGGGTCTGGGGCCAACGTCCTGACTTTC.

The chain uses TRBV25-1 and TRBJ2-3, with TRBD2 identical over 12 bases. V dropped 8 bases and J dropped 0; count of bases not matched to a gene: 6. In germline, CDR1 is MGHDK, CDR2 SYGVNS. The CDR3 covers 16 residues. In DNA form, the CDR3 reads TGTGCCAGCGCCGAAGGACTAGCGGGAAGCACAGATACGCAGTATTTT. Protein: CASAEGLAGSTDTQYF.

V is TRBV29-1 and J is TRBJ2-2; 7 bases are a match to TRBD1. CDR3 size: 16 residues. Germline values: CDR1 SQVTM, CDR2 ANQGSEA. After removal of 7 bases from V and 4 bases from J, the junction contained 15 bases not matched to a gene. CDR3 residues: CSAYDGQVMSTGELFF. CDR3 in DNA: TGCAGCGCATATGATGGACAGGTGATGAGCACCGGGGAGCTGTTTTTT.

This sequence joins TRBV18 and TRBJ2-7; the D gene could be TRBD1 or TRBD2 (6 bases each). This CDR3 has 15 amino acids. The germline V gene has CDR1 KGHSH and CDR2 LQKENI. V was cut by 4 bases and J by 2 bases, with 15 bases left in between. For the CDR3, the DNA is TGTGCCAGCTCACTTCTGAAGGGGGGCACCTACGAGCAGTACTTC. As protein: CASSLLKGGTYEQYF.

The rearrangement uses TRBV12-3 or TRBV12-4 and TRBJ2-1, with 16 nucleotides matching TRBD2. The CDR3 is made up of 16 amino acids. The V segment lost 5 bases and the J segment 15 bases; nucleotides outside the gene matches: 13. CDR3 DNA: TGTGCCAGCAGTCCGAAAGGGACTAGCGGGGGGGACGACTCGTTCTTC. Amino acid sequence: CASSPKGTSGGDDSFF.

V usage is TRBV7-9 and J usage is TRBJ2-5, with 8 bases identical to TRBD1. V lost 3 bases to trimming and J lost 1 base; unmatched junction nucleotides: 4. The length of the CDR3 is 15 residues. In germline, CDR1 is SEHNR, CDR2 FQNEAQ (reference sequence). The CDR3 loop is CASSFSGGAQETQYF. The CDR3 nucleotides read TGTGCCAGCAGCTTCTCAGGGGGCGCCCAAGAGACCCAGTACTTC.

The J gene is TRBJ2-1, the V gene TRBV7-2, with unresolved D. This CDR3 has 14 residues. V lost 5 bases and J 0 bases, leaving 8 bases between the germline ends. Germline lookup yields CDR1 SGHTA and CDR2 FQGNSA. The chain's CDR3 is CASSLTVSYNEQFF. DNA of the CDR3: TGTGCCAGCAGCCTGACGGTCTCCTACAATGAGCAGTTCTTC.

This clonotype was seen only a few times. The rearrangement links TRBV7-8 to TRBJ2-3; 10 nucleotides agree with TRBD1. V lost 2 bases to trimming and J lost 6 bases; unmatched junction nucleotides: 11. The CDR3 is made up of 17 amino acids. CDR1 SGHVS and CDR2 FQNEAQ come from the germline V gene. The CDR3 protein is CASSLLLRTGGGDTQYF. The CDR3 nucleotides read TGTGCCAGCAGCTTACTACTTCGGACAGGGGGTGGGGATACGCAGTATTTT. The variable domain in full, with the rest retrieved from reference TRBV7-8 and TRBJ2-3, is GAGVSQSPRYKVAKRGQDVALRCDPISGHVSLFWYQQALGQGPEFLTYFQNEAQLDKSGLPSDRFFAERPEGSVSTLKIQRTQQEDSAVYLCASSLLLRTGGGDTQYFGPGTRLTVL.

The chain recombines TRBV13 with TRBJ2-3, with D perhaps TRBD1 or TRBD2 (5 bases each). This CDR3 contains 16 residues. CDR1 is PRHDT and CDR2 is FYEKMQ in the germline V gene (reference sequence). Trimming shortened V by 5 bases and J by 3 bases, and 18 bases separated the two germline ends. The CDR3 is CASSPGQGVWTDTQYF. CDR3 DNA: TGTGCCAGCAGCCCCGGTCAGGGAGTGTGGACAGATACGCAGTATTTT.

The CDR3 loop reads CASRYRGDQPQHF. CDR3 DNA: TGTGCCAGCAGATACAGGGGGGATCAGCCCCAGCATTTT. The chain employs TRBV2 and TRBJ1-5, with TRBD1 matching 8 bases. Germline values: CDR1 SNHLY, CDR2 FYNNEI. The CDR3 runs 13 residues. Trimming at V came to 6 bases and at J to 5 bases, leaving 3 bases not matched to a gene.

CDR3 bases: TGTGCCAGCAGTTTGGGGGGCACCCTCCTATACAATGAGCAGTTCTTC. Translated, it gives CASSLGGTLLYNEQFF. The V call is TRBV12-3 or TRBV12-4, the J call TRBJ2-1; D may match TRBD1 or TRBD2 (6 bases each). CDR3 length: 16 amino acids. V lost 3 bases to trimming and J lost 4 bases, with 16 bases between them.

The chain carries TRBV6-5 and TRBJ2-1; D is unclear. The CDR3 consists of 15 residues. The germline V and J ends were trimmed by 3 bases and 2 bases, with 11 bases remaining between them. Germline-derived CDR1 and CDR2 are MNHEY and SVGAGI. The CDR3 protein is CASSYVLSPYNEQFF. DNA for the CDR3: TGTGCCAGCAGTTATGTTTTGAGCCCCTACAATGAGCAGTTCTTC.

This clonotype came up a few times. The CDR3 DNA reads TGTGCCAGCAGTCCTAGCGGGGAGAACATTCAGTACTTC. This codes for CASSPSGENIQYF. V gene TRBV6-6 combines with J gene TRBJ2-4; 9 bases fit TRBD2. Germline V gene sequence: CDR1 MNHNY, CDR2 SVGAGI (reference sequence). The CDR3 consists of 13 residues. J lost 7 bases, V lost 5 bases, and 3 bases had no gene match.

The chain recombines TRBV7-2 with TRBJ1-2; possibly TRBD1 for D (5 bases). In germline, CDR1 is SGHTA, CDR2 FQGNSA. CDR3 length: 14 amino acids. The V gene lost 5 bases and the J gene lost 8 bases, with 18 bases spanning the gap. The CDR3: CASSPPGPHRGYTF. In nucleotides, the CDR3 is TGTGCCAGCAGCCCACCGGGGCCCCACCGAGGCTACACCTTC.

In the case of this clonotype: At one end the junction does not follow the germline gene, possibly because of a read error. In DNA form, the CDR3 reads TGTGCCAGCAGCGCCCAGGGACAGGTTACCTACGGGAATGAGCAATTCTTC. It translates to CASSAQGQVTYGNEQFF. The chain employs TRBV7-2 and TRBJ2-1, with TRBD1 identical over 8 bases. This CDR3 has 17 residues. CDR1 SGHTA and CDR2 FQGNSA come from the germline V gene.

This clonotype was counted between two and nine times. The chain has TRBV9 and TRBJ2-3, with 16 bases that match TRBD2. The trim removed 2 bases at V and 0 bases at J, leaving 12 bases unmatched. This CDR3 is built from 21 residues. CDR1 SGDLS and CDR2 YYNGEE come from the germline V gene. CDR3 residues: CASSVQPGLAGGEVSTDTQYF. DNA of the CDR3: TGTGCCAGCAGCGTTCAACCGGGACTAGCGGGGGGGGAGGTCAGCACAGATACGCAGTATTTT.

The chain couples TRBV6-5 to TRBJ2-5; 7 bases align to TRBD1. Germline values: CDR1 MNHEY, CDR2 SVGAGI. The junction had 0 bases not matched to a gene; V was cut back by 1 base and J by 4 bases. CDR3 length: 13 amino acids. CDR3 in amino acids: CASSYWDRETQYF. For the CDR3, the DNA is TGTGCCAGCAGTTACTGGGACAGAGAGACCCAGTACTTC.

The chain links TRBV12-3 or TRBV12-4 to TRBJ2-7, with 9 bases aligning to TRBD1. J lost 7 bases, V lost 5 bases, and 9 bases had no gene match. The CDR3 is 14 amino acids. CDR3: CASSLEQGATEQYF. The CDR3 DNA reads as TGTGCCAGCAGTCTCGAACAGGGGGCGACTGAGCAGTACTTC.

V is TRBV3-1 and J is TRBJ2-4, with D uncertain. V was cut by 0 bases and J by 0 bases, with 15 bases left in between. Germline assignment: CDR1 LGHDT and CDR2 YNNKEL (reference sequence). This CDR3 is built from 18 residues. The CDR3 spells CASSQDQLSALAKNIQYF. The CDR3 DNA reads as TGTGCCAGCAGCCAAGATCAGCTATCAGCTCTAGCCAAAAACATTCAGTACTTC.

In this sample, this clonotype turned up a few times. The chain carries TRBV4-2 and TRBJ2-5; 9 bases line up with TRBD2. The germline CDR1 and CDR2 sequences are LGHNA and YNFKEQ. Trimming took 0 bases from V and 4 from J; bases not matched to a gene: 6. The CDR3 contains 16 residues. The CDR3 DNA reads TGTGCCAGCAGCCAAGAGGCGGGACTAGCCGGAGAGACCCAGTACTTC. As protein: CASSQEAGLAGETQYF.

The chain recombines TRBV4-3 with TRBJ2-5; the D gene is possibly TRBD1 (6 bases). The ends were cut back, 4 bases at V and 4 bases at J, with 16 bases in the middle. The CDR3 is 15 amino acids. CDR1 and CDR2 (germline): LGHNA, YSLEER. The CDR3 DNA sequence: TGCGCCAGCAGCCTCTACAGGGCCGAAGGAGAGACCCAGTACTTC. Its translation: CASSLYRAEGETQYF.

V gene TRBV4-3 combines with J gene TRBJ2-7; D possibly corresponds to TRBD1 (7 bases). TRBJ2-5 explains the end of the DNA better; the J call may be wrong. Germline CDR1 LGHNA, CDR2 YSLEER. The CDR3 covers 15 residues. This CDR3 reads CASSQNQGGRETQYF. CDR3 bases: TGCGCCAGCAGCCAAAATCAGGGGGGACGTGAGACCCAGTACTTC.